Reported below is one T cell receptor (beta chain). The protocol was immunoSEQ multiplex PCR, while the TCRdb copy is restricted to in-frame clones and leaves out a portion. Among 91,000 or so clones listed, approximately 92% were seen once. This CDR3 is built from 16 residues. Trimming stripped 0 bases from V and 0 bases from J, with 9 bases between. From germline, CDR1 is LNHNV and CDR2 YYDKDF (reference sequence). The sample is drawn from a study of T cell changes during pregnancy in multiple sclerosis. The V call is TRBV15, the J call TRBJ1-5; no reliable D call. Sample: peripheral blood, taken after pregnancy. This sequence was found in a female donor with multiple sclerosis, enrolled in a pregnancy study. As DNA, the CDR3 is TGTGCCACCAGCAGAGATCAGATGTATAGCAATCAGCCCCAGCATTTT. It is translated as CATSRDQMYSNQPQHF.